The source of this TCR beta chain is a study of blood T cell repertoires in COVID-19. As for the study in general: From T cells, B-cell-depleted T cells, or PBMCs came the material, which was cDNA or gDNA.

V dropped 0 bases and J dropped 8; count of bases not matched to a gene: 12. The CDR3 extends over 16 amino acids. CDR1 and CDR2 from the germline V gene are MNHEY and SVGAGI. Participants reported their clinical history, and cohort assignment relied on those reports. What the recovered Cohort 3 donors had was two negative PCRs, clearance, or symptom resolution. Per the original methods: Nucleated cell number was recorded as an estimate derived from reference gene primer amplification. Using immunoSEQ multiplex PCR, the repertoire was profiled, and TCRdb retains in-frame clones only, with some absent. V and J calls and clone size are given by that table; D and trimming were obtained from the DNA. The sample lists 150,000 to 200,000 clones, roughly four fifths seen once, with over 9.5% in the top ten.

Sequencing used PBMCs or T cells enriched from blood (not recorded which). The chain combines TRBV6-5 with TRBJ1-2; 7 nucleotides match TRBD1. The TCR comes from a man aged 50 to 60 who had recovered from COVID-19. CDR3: CASSYSPQGIPEGYTF. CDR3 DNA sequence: TGTGCCAGCAGTTACTCCCCACAGGGGATCCCCGAGGGCTACACCTTC.